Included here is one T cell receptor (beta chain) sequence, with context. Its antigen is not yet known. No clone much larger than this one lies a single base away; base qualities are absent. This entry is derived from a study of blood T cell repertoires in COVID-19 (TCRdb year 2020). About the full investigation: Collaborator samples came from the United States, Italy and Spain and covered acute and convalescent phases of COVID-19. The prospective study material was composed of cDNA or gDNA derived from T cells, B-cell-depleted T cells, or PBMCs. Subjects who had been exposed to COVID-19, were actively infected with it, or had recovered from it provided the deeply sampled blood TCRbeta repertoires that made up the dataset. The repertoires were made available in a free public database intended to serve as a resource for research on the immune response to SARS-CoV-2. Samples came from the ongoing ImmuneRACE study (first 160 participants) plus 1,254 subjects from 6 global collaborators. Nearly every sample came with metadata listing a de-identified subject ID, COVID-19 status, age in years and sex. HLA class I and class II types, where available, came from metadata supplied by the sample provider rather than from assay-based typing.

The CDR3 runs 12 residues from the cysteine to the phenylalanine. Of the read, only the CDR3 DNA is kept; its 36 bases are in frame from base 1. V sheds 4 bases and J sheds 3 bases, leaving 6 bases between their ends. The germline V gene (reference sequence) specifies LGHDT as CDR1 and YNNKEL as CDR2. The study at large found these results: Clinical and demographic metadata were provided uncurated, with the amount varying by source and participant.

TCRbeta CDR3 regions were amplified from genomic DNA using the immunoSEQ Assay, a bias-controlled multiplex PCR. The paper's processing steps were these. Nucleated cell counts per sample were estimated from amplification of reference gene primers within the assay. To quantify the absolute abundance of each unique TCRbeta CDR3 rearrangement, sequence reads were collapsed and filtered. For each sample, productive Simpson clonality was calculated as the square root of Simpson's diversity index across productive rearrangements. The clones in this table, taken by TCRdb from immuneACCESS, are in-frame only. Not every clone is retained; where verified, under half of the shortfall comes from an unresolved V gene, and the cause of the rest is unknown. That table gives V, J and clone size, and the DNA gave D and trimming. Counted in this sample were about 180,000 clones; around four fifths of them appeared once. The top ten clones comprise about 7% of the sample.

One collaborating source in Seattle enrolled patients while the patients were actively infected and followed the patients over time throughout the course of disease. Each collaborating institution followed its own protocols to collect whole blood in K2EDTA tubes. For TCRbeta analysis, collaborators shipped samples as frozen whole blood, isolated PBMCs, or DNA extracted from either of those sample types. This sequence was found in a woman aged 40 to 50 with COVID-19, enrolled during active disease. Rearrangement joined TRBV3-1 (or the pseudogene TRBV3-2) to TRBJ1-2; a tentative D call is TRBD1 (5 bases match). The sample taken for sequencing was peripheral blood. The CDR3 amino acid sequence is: CASSRGDYGYTF. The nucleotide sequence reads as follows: TGTGCCAGCAGCCGGGGCGACTATGGCTACACCTTC.